Below, 3 T cell receptor beta chains from the same sample are listed, as sequenced in a study of human T cells and chemical hapten exposure. What the library attached to individual cDNA molecules were unique molecular identifiers. MiXCR, applied by TCRdb to the reads, yields one record per CDR3 protein. This sample has around 120,000 distinct CDR3 sequences, with around 8.5% found just once. Total RNA came from unfractionated whole blood. Sample: whole blood. The receptors originated from a human donor in good health. Some clones in this sample may be carry-over from other donors' samples.

The chain is built from TRBV5-5 and TRBJ2-7; D is unclear. The CDR3 runs 15 residues. V gave up 0 bases and J gave up 0 bases, with 10 bases separating them. CDR1 SGHKS and CDR2 YYEKEE come from the germline V gene (reference sequence). The CDR3 bases are TGTGCCAGCAGCTTGGTGCCACAAACCTCCTACGAGCAGTACTTC. This sequence encodes CASSLVPQTSYEQYF.

The sample holds a few counts of this clonotype. V usage is TRBV2 and J usage is TRBJ2-1; 8 bases are shared with TRBD1. V lost 6 bases and J lost 9; bases outside the gene matches: 1. CDR1 and CDR2 (germline): SNHLY, FYNNEI. The CDR3 extends over 11 amino acids. The CDR3 protein is CASRDRGEQFF. The CDR3 DNA sequence: TGTGCCAGCAGAGACAGGGGTGAGCAGTTCTTC.

At least ten counts were recorded for this clonotype. The rearrangement joins TRBV11-2 to TRBJ2-1, with D unresolved. CDR3 length: 11 residues. Trimming left V 4 bases short and J 7 bases short, with 5 bases between. From germline, CDR1 is SGHAT and CDR2 FQNNGV. The CDR3 nucleotides read TGTGCCAGCAGCTCCGGTAATGAGCAGTTCTTC. As protein: CASSSGNEQFF.